This T cell receptor beta chain originates from a study of early stage breast cancer tumors (dated by TCRdb to 2016 to 2017). For the study in its entirety: Of the roughly 15 invasive breast tumors, roughly 12 were found to be estrogen receptor-positive, progesterone receptor-positive and HER2-negative. About 65% of the 12 ER+/PR+/HER2- tumors were invasive ductal carcinomas, while the other four were invasive lobular carcinomas. The samples as a whole yielded a few million detected templates, corresponding to roughly 1.1 million unique clonotypes. On average, each sample got about 10-fold read coverage.

Here is what the overall study found, with its caveats: Enriched TCRB sequences shared across patients were found to be mostly commonly generated sequences that were unlikely to play an important role in the tumor microenvironment. About 2.7-fold higher T cell density and higher clonality were observed in tumors than in adjacent normal breast tissue. Analysis by tumor subtype was prevented by the small cohort size. Chain pairing and functional markers such as CD4, CD8 and FOXP3 were missed by bulk genomic DNA sequencing of unsorted cells. Repertoires from blood and normal breast were more alike than repertoires from blood and tumor, and in about 85% of the 16 patients, comparing each tissue with blood separated tumor from normal.

The study profiled bulk TCR beta-chain repertoires in matched peripheral blood, tumor and adjacent normal breast tissue taken from more than 15 patients with early-stage breast cancer. Before surgery, roughly 4.5-10 mL of whole blood was collected into EDTA tubes and then processed within 2 hours. Peripheral blood mononuclear cells were isolated by Ficoll-Paque centrifugation in SepMate-50 tubes. PBMCs were cryopreserved in aliquots of roughly 1.8 to 4.5 million cells in 90% FBS with around 10% DMSO and kept in liquid nitrogen. The Qiagen AllPrep DNA/RNA Mini kit was used to extract genomic DNA. Two independent genomic DNA replicates were amplified for each sample, with approximately 0.5 ug used for blood and about 1.5 ug for tumor or normal breast. TCRB sequencing of genomic DNA was carried out with the ImmunoSeq Intro kit according to the manufacturer's instructions. Multiplex PCR was run for around 33 cycles using proprietary primers and spike-in control sequences for absolute quantification. Single-end 150-bp reads were used to sequence an 87-bp fragment spanning the CDR3 plus the flanking V and J genes. Each lane of an Illumina MiSeq using version 3.0 chemistry carried seven multiplexed samples, with two replicates per sample. The paper's processing steps were these. The vendor's proprietary pipeline processed the raw data and merged both replicates into a single result for each sample. Productive rearrangements sharing the V-gene family, CDR3 amino acid sequence and J-gene segment were defined as clonotypes. Clonality was calculated as 1 minus the normalized Shannon entropy (Pielou evenness) of TCRB abundances. To estimate T cell density, the total number of templates was divided by the number of input cells, which was inferred from the amount of DNA input. Recon with default parameters was used to estimate total repertoire diversity and clonality. A clonotype was considered tumor-enriched if its abundance in tumor exceeded 0.1% and was at least 32-fold higher than its abundance in normal breast. Here the immuneACCESS table is served through TCRdb, limited to in-frame sequences with V and J called. Missing clones are a known gap in these copies; in checked studies unresolved V genes cover under half, and the rest lacks a known reason. V and J calls and clone size are as listed in that table; D and trimming were resolved from the DNA. The sample records just under 30,000 clones, just under 85% of which are singletons. Jointly, the top ten make up about a tenth of the sample.

The CDR3 sequence holds 15 residues, the cysteine and phenylalanine included. Kept here is only the CDR3 DNA, which spans 45 bases and is read in frame from base 1. Reading the germline V gene gives CDR1 LGHNA and CDR2 YSLEER. For this chain, trimming is 3 bases at the V end and 5 bases at the J end, and the number of junction bases without a gene match is 7. On this clone itself: Its target antigen remains unknown. It has no much larger one-base neighbor in the sample; base qualities were not kept.

The sequence was collected from a person between 50 and 60 years old with breast cancer. The sequenced material came from blood. The V gene is TRBV4-3 and the J gene is TRBJ2-1; TRBD2 lines up with 7 middle nucleotides. In nucleotide form, the sequence is TGCGCCAGCAGCCATCCACTAGCGACAAACAATGAGCAGTTCTTC. Translated, it reads CASSHPLATNNEQFF.